Listed below are T cell receptor beta chains from one sample, sequenced in a study of cytomegalovirus exposure and HLA in healthy donors. Profiled with immunoSEQ multiplex PCR; TCRdb holds only in-frame clones, not every one. Here the sample spans 150,000 to 200,000 clones, around 80% being singletons. Sequenced material: PBMCs. Every receptor here comes from a woman aged 40 to 50 in good health and CMV-seronegative. The CDR3 runs from the conserved cysteine through the conserved F or W. D genes are given only for firm matches. The listing skips clone size in some rows; elsewhere it reads once, few, many or a size class.

TRBJ2-7	15	-	TRBV6-5	TRBD2	TGTGCCAGCAGTTTCCTTGCGGGAGGGCCTCACGAGCAGTACTTC	CASSFLAGGPHEQYF
TRBJ2-1	16	-	TRBV15	TRBD2	TGTGCCACCAGCAGAGATTTGACTAGCGGGATTGATGAGCAGTTCTTC	CATSRDLTSGIDEQFF
TRBJ2-3	14	-	TRBV9	-	TGTGCCAGCAGCGTAAAAATTGGAGGAGATACGCAGTATTTT	CASSVKIGGDTQYF
TRBJ2-3	16	-	TRBV7-2	TRBD1	TGTGCCAGCAGCTTAGTCGGGACAGGATATACAGATACGCAGTATTTT	CASSLVGTGYTDTQYF
TRBJ2-2	14	-	TRBV11-2	-	TGTGCCAGCAGCTTCAGGGTCGGCACCGGGGAGCTGTTTTTT	CASSFRVGTGELFF
TRBJ2-7	12	few	TRBV27	TRBD2	TGTGCCAGCAGTAGGGAGGGTGTCGAGCAGTACTTC	CASSREGVEQYF
TRBJ1-2	13	-	TRBV6-6	TRBD1	TGTGCCAGCAGATCGGGACAGCTATATGGCTACACCTTC	CASRSGQLYGYTF
TRBJ2-3	12	-	TRBV5-6	-	TGTGCCAGCAGCTACAATTGGGATACGCAGTATTTT	CASSYNWDTQYF
TRBJ2-1	14	-	TRBV7-2	TRBD2	TGTGCCAGCACCGGGGCTAGCGGATACAATGAGCAGTTCTTC	CASTGASGYNEQFF
TRBJ1-1	13	once	TRBV6-6	-	TGTGCCAGCAATGACGGCGGGCAAGGTGAAGCTTTCTTT	CASNDGGQGEAFF
TRBJ2-7	15	-	TRBV30	TRBD2	TGTGCCTGGGATCGTGGACTAGCGGACCTCTACGAGCAGTACTTC	CAWDRGLADLYEQYF
TRBJ1-4	15	-	TRBV2	-	TGTGCCAGCAGGGGGGGTGGTGCAACTAATGAAAAACTGTTTTTT	CASRGGGATNEKLFF
TRBJ2-2	14	-	TRBV29-1	-	TGCAGCGTCCTCCTTTCGACTCTCACCGGGGAGCTGTTTTTT	CSVLLSTLTGELFF
TRBJ1-4	12	few	TRBV7-6	-	TGTGCCAGCAGCTCTCGGGGAGAAAAACTGTTTTTT	CASSSRGEKLFF
TRBJ1-2	14	-	TRBV6-5	TRBD1	TGTGCCAGCAGAACCGGGACAGGGGATTTTGGCTACACCTTC	CASRTGTGDFGYTF
TRBJ2-1	17	once	TRBV12-5	TRBD2	TGTGCTAGTGGTTTGGTACTAGCGGGGTCCTCGGAGAAGGAGCAGTTCTTC	CASGLVLAGSSEKEQFF
TRBJ2-7	16	-	TRBV5-4	TRBD2	TGTGCCAGCAGCCCACAAGGACTAGCGGGATCCTACGAGCAGTACTTC	CASSPQGLAGSYEQYF
TRBJ2-7	15	-	TRBV27	-	TGTGCCAGCAGTTTAGAACCAGGGGTCAACTACGAGCAGTACTTC	CASSLEPGVNYEQYF
TRBJ2-7	15	-	TRBV11-2	TRBD2	TGTGCCAGCAGCTTCTTAGCGGGAGGGCCCCACGAGCAGTACTTC	CASSFLAGGPHEQYF
TRBJ1-2	14	few	TRBV6-5	-	TGTGCCAGCAGTGAATTATTACAGGGTGGCGGCTACACCTTC	CASSELLQGGGYTF
TRBJ1-2	15	few	TRBV9	TRBD1	TGTGCCAGCAGCCCGCGGGACAGCATACTCTATGGCTACACCTTC	CASSPRDSILYGYTF
TRBJ2-7	15	-	TRBV27	-	TGTGCCAGCAGTTTATCAGCGGTCGAACCCTACGAGCAGTACTTC	CASSLSAVEPYEQYF
TRBJ2-1	15	-	TRBV19	TRBD1	TGTGCCAGTAGTAACCGGGACAGGGCCTACAATGAGCAGTTCTTC	CASSNRDRAYNEQFF
TRBJ2-2	15	-	TRBV6-5	-	TGTGCCTCGTCCCAAACCGGGAGGAACACCGGGGAGCTGTTTTTT	CASSQTGRNTGELFF
TRBJ2-5	16	-	TRBV9	TRBD1	TGTGCCAGCAGCGTAGCGGACAGGGGACGAGGAGAGACCCAGTACTTC	CASSVADRGRGETQYF
TRBJ1-2	15	-	TRBV11-3	TRBD1	TGTGCCAGCAGCTTAGAAGGGACAGGAGATTATGGCTACACCTTC	CASSLEGTGDYGYTF
TRBJ2-3	15	-	TRBV7-2	-	TGTGCCAGCAGCTCCCCCCGCGGGCGGACAGATACGCAGTATTTT	CASSSPRGRTDTQYF
TRBJ1-1	14	-	TRBV5-1	-	TGCGCCAGCAGCTTGGAAGGGGCAACCACTGAAGCTTTCTTT	CASSLEGATTEAFF
TRBJ1-2	15	-	TRBV28	-	TGTGCCAGCAGTTTCCCGCAGGGAAGAGGATATGGCTACACCTTC	CASSFPQGRGYGYTF
TRBJ1-1	13	few	TRBV6-5	-	TGTGCCAGCAGCCACGGGGGGACCACTGAAGCTTTCTTT	CASSHGGTTEAFF
TRBJ1-2	16	few	TRBV7-2	TRBD1	TGTGCCAGCAGCTTTCCGGGACAGGGGGATGGGTGGGGCTACACCTTC	CASSFPGQGDGWGYTF
TRBJ1-5	14	few	TRBV6-1	-	TGTGCCAGCAGTGAAGCAGGGGGCAATCAGCCCCAGCATTTT	CASSEAGGNQPQHF
TRBJ2-1	15	once	TRBV12-5	TRBD2	TGTGCTAGTGGTTTGGGACTAGCGGGAGGCAATGAGCAGTTCTTC	CASGLGLAGGNEQFF
TRBJ2-3	15	-	TRBV9	TRBD1	TGTGCCAGCAGCGGGCAGGGGGCTAGGGCAGATACGCAGTATTTT	CASSGQGARADTQYF
TRBJ1-1	16	once	TRBV5-5	-	TGTGCCAGCAGCCCACACCAAACAGGGTCCGGCACTGAAGCTTTCTTT	CASSPHQTGSGTEAFF
TRBJ2-3	16	-	TRBV5-1	TRBD2	TGCGCCAGCAGCCTCTTGGGACTAGCGATAGGAGATACGCAGTATTTT	CASSLLGLAIGDTQYF
TRBJ1-3	16	few	TRBV28	TRBD1	TGTGCCAGCAGTTCCCTGGACAGGGTTTCTGGAAACACCATATATTTT	CASSSLDRVSGNTIYF
TRBJ2-5	14	-	TRBV9	-	TGTGCCAGCAGCGTAGACTCCAGGCAAGAGACCCAGTACTTC	CASSVDSRQETQYF
TRBJ2-7	14	-	TRBV5-6	-	TGTGCCAGCAGCCCAGGCAGGGGATCCTACGAGCAGTACTTC	CASSPGRGSYEQYF
TRBJ1-5	15	-	TRBV7-2	TRBD1	TGTGCCAGCAGCTCGGGACAGGGGACGGGTCAGCCCCAGCATTTT	CASSSGQGTGQPQHF
TRBJ2-7	12	once	TRBV2	-	TGTGCCAGCAGTGACAGGTGGTACGAGCAGTACTTC	CASSDRWYEQYF